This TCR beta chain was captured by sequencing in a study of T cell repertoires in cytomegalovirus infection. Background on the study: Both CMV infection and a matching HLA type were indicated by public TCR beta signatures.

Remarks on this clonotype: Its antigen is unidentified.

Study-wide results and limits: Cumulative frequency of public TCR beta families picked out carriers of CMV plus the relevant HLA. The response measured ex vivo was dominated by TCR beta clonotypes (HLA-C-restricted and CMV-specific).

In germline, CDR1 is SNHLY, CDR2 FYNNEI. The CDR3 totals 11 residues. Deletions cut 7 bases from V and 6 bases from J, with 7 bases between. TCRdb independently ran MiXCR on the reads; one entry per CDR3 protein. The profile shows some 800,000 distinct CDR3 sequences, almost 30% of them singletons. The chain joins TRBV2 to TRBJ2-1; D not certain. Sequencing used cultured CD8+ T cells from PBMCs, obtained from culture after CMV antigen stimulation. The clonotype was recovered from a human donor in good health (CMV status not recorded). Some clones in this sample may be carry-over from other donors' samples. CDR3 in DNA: TGTGCCAGCAAGGGTTCCAATGAGCAGTTCTTC. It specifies CASKGSNEQFF.